Following are 7 T cell receptor beta chains from one sample sequenced in a study of neoadjuvant anti-PD-1 for oral cavity cancer. The protocol was immunoSEQ multiplex PCR, while the TCRdb copy is restricted to in-frame clones and leaves out a portion. The data contain a few thousand clones, approximately 60% of them seen just once; the ten biggest clones take up about 7.5%. Indicated time point: after neoadjuvant nivolumab, at surgical resection. The sequences come from tumor tissue, collected after nivolumab (anti-PD-1) treatment. Receptors were obtained from a person aged 40-85 years with oral cavity squamous cell carcinoma.

This chain connects TRBV6-1 to TRBJ2-7; a possible D gene is TRBD2 (6 bases). V was shortened by 7 bases and J by 2 bases, with 12 bases between the two germline ends. Germline V gene sequence: CDR1 MNHNS, CDR2 SASEGT. This CDR3 is 13 amino acids long. CDR3 protein: CASNSGTPYEQYF. In nucleotides, the CDR3 is TGTGCCAGCAATTCCGGGACTCCCTACGAGCAGTACTTC.

V and J are TRBV2 and TRBJ1-2; D is uncertain. The CDR3 is 15 amino acids. V was clipped by 0 bases and J by 0 bases, with 8 bases between them. Germline-derived CDR1 and CDR2 are SNHLY and FYNNEI. The CDR3 DNA is TGTGCCAGCAGTGAAGCGCTCTTGACTAACTATGGCTACACCTTC. The encoded protein is CASSEALLTNYGYTF.

This chain joins TRBV28 and TRBJ1-1; 7 nucleotides line up with TRBD1. V shed 7 bases and J 3 bases; nucleotides not matched to a gene: 5. From germline, CDR1 is MDHEN and CDR2 SYDVKM. CDR3 length: 13 amino acids. The CDR3 DNA reads TGTGCCAGCACCCTGACAGGGCACACTGAAGCTTTCTTT. This codes for CASTLTGHTEAFF.

CDR3 DNA sequence: TGTGCCAGTAAACGGACAGCTTTGATGGATACGCAGTATTTT. This encodes CASKRTALMDTQYF. The chain couples TRBV19 to TRBJ2-3, with a tentative D call TRBD1 (6 bases). The CDR3 totals 14 residues. The germline V and J ends were trimmed by 7 bases and 6 bases, with 17 bases remaining between them. Germline V gene lookup returns CDR1 LNHDA and CDR2 SQIVND (reference sequence). Based on the CDR3 plus reference TRBV19 and TRBJ2-3, the full variable domain is DGGITQSPKYLFRKEGQNVTLSCEQNLNHDAMYWYRQDPGQGLRLIYYSQIVNDFQKGDIAEGYSVSREKKESFPLTVTSAQKNPTAFYLCASKRTALMDTQYFGPGTRLTVL.

The chain employs TRBV19 and TRBJ2-4, with TRBD2 as a possible D gene (5 bases). V shed 5 bases and J shed 1 base, with 15 bases lying between them. Germline V CDR1 and CDR2: LNHDA, SQIVND (reference sequence). This CDR3 contains 16 residues. As DNA, the CDR3 is TGTGCCAGTAGTCCGGGCCCAACGGGGGCCAAAAACATTCAGTACTTC. Its translation is CASSPGPTGAKNIQYF.

This clone was seen only a few times. This chain joins TRBV4-1 and TRBJ2-5; D not certain. The CDR3 is made up of 14 amino acids. V shed 1 base and J shed 2 bases, with 8 bases lying between them. Germline V gives CDR1 MGHRA, CDR2 YSYEKL. The CDR3 DNA reads as TGCGCCAGCAGCCAAGGCAGCATTCAAGAGACCCAGTACTTC. It translates to CASSQGSIQETQYF.

This clone was detected a few times. The J gene is TRBJ1-5, the V gene TRBV10-3; D is undetermined. V lost 7 bases to trimming and J lost 3 bases, with 10 bases between them. CDR1 is ENHRY, CDR2 SYGVKD, per germline. CDR3 length: 13 residues. The CDR3 bases are TGTGCCATCACCGGGGATCTCAATCAGCCCCAGCATTTT. As protein: CAITGDLNQPQHF.